This TCR beta chain was recorded in a study of CD4 T cells in relation to SARS-CoV-2 and coronaviruses. About the research overall: Negative control cultures got HIV-1 Nef peptides or no peptide.

CDR1 and CDR2 (germline): SGHTA, FQGTGA. J was trimmed by 5 bases and V by 4 bases; bases with no gene match: 6. The CDR3 covers 15 residues. This table comes from immunoSEQ multiplex PCR, and its TCRdb copy is limited to in-frame clones, with some not included. The sample contains tens of thousands of clones, about three quarters of which appear only once. The unexposed donors gave CD4+ T cells in about 2011-2018, prior to COVID-19. CD4+ T cells were isolated from the cells after nine to eleven days of culture. This clone was counted between two and nine times. The antigen is not known. This clonotype originated in a human donor in good health. The sequencing sample was made of CD4+ T cells from PBMCs, cultured in vitro. The chain is built from TRBV7-3 and TRBJ2-2; 8 bases fit TRBD2. This CDR3 reads CASSSATSGTGELFF. CDR3 DNA sequence: TGTGCCAGCAGCTCAGCCACTAGCGGAACCGGGGAGCTGTTTTTT. The entire variable domain, with the rest obtained from reference TRBV7-3 and TRBJ2-2, is as follows: GAGVSQTPSNKVTEKGKYVELRCDPISGHTALYWYRQSLGQGPEFLIYFQGTGAADDSGLPNDRFFAVRPEGSVSTLKIQRTERGDSAVYLCASSSATSGTGELFFGEGSRLTVL.